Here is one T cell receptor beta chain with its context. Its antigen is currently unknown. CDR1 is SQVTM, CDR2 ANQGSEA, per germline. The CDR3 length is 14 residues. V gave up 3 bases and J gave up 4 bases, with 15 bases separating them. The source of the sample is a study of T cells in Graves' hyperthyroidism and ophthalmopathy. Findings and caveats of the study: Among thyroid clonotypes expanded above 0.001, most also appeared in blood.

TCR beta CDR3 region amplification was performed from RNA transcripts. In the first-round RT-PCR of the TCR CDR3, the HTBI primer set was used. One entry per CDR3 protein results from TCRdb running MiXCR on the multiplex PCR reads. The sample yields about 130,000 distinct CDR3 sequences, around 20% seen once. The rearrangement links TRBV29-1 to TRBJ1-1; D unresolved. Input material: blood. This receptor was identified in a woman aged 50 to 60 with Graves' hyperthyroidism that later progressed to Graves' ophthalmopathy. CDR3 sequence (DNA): TGCAGCGTTGATGGGCCGGGCTGGGGCACTGAAGCTTTCTTT. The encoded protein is CSVDGPGWGTEAFF.